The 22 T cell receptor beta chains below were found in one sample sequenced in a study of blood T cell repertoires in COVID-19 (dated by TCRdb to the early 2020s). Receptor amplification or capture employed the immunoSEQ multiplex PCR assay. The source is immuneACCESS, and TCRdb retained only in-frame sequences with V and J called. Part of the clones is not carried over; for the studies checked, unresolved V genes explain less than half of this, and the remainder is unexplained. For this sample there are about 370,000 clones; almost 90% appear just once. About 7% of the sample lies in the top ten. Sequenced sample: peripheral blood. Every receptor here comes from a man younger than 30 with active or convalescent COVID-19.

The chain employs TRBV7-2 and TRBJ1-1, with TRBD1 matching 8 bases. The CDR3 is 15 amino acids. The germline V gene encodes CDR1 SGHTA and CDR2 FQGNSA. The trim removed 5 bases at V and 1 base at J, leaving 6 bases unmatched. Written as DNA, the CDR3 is TGTGCCAGCAGCCAACAGGGACAGGCGAACACTGAAGCTTTCTTT. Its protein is CASSQQGQANTEAFF.

The CDR3 sequence: CASSLDRGSQPQHF. Here the CDR3 DNA reads TGCGCCAGCAGCTTGGATAGAGGGAGTCAGCCCCAGCATTTT. The chain has TRBV5-1 and TRBJ1-5; no definite D call. The CDR3 loop spans 14 amino acids. Trimming took 0 bases from V and 6 from J, leaving 10 bases between them. The germline gives CDR1 SGHRS, CDR2 YFSETQ.

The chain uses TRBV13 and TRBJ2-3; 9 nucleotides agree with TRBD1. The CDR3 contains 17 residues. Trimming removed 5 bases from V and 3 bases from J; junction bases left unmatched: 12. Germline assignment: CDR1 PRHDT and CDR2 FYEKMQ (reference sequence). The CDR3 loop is CASSLRRTGAQTDTQYF. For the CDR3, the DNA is TGTGCCAGCAGCCTCCGCCGGACAGGGGCCCAAACAGATACGCAGTATTTT. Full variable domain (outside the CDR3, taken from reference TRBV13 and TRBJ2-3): AAGVIQSPRHLIKEKRETATLKCYPIPRHDTVYWYQQGPGQDPQFLISFYEKMQSDKGSIPDRFSAQQFSDYHSELNMSSLELGDSALYFCASSLRRTGAQTDTQYFGPGTRLTVL.

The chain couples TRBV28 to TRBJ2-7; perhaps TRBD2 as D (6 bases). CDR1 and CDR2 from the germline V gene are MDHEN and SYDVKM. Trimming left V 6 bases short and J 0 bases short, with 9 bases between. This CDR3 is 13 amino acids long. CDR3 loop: CASSASDSYEQYF. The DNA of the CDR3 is TGTGCCAGCAGCGCTAGCGACTCCTACGAGCAGTACTTC.

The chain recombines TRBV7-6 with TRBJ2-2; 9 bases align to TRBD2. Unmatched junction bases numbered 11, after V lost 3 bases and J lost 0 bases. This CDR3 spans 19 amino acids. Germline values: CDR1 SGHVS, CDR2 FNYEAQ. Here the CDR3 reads CASSFSGSLGQSNTGELFF. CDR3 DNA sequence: TGTGCCAGCAGCTTTAGCGGGAGCTTGGGTCAATCGAACACCGGGGAGCTGTTTTTT.

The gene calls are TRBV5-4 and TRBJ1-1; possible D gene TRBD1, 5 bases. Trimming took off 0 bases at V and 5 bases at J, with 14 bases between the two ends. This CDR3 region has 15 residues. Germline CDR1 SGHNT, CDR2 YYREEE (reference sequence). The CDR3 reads CASSLGGAGQTEAFF. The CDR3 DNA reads TGTGCCAGCAGCTTGGGTGGGGCCGGACAAACTGAAGCTTTCTTT. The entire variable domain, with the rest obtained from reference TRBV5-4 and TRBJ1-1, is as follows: ETGVTQSPTHLIKTRGQQVTLRCSSQSGHNTVSWYQQALGQGPQFIFQYYREEENGRGNFPPRFSGLQFPNYSSELNVNALELDDSALYLCASSLGGAGQTEAFFGQGTRLTVV.

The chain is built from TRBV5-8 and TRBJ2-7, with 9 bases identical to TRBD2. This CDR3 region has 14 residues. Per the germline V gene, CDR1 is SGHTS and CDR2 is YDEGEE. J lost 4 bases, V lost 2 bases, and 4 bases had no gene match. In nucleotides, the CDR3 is TGTGCCAGCAGCTTTATGCGGGAGGGGTACGAGCAGTACTTC. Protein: CASSFMREGYEQYF. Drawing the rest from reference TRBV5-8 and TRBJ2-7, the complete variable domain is EAGVTQSPTHLIKTRGQQATLRCSPISGHTSVYWYQQALGLGLQFLLWYDEGEERNRGNFPPRFSGRQFPNYSSELNVNALELEDSALYLCASSFMREGYEQYFGPGTRLTVT.

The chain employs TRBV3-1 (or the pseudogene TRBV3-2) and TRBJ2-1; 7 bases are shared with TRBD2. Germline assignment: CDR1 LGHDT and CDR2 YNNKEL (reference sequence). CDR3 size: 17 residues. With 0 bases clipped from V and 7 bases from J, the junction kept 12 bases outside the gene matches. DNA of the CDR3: TGTGCCAGCAGCCAAGAGGGTGCCGGATACGGGGGGAATGAGCAGTTCTTC. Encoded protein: CASSQEGAGYGGNEQFF.

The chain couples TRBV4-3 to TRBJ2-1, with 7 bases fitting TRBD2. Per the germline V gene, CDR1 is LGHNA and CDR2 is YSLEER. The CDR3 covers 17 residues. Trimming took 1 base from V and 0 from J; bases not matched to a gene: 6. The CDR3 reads CASSQVGGDSSYNEQFF. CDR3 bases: TGCGCCAGCAGCCAAGTTGGGGGGGACTCCTCCTACAATGAGCAGTTCTTC.

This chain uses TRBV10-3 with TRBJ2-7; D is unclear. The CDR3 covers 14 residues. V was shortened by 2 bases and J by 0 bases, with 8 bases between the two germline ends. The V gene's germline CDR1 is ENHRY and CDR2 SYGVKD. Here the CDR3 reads CAISEGPTSYEQYF. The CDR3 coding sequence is TGTGCCATCAGTGAGGGGCCCACCTCCTACGAGCAGTACTTC.

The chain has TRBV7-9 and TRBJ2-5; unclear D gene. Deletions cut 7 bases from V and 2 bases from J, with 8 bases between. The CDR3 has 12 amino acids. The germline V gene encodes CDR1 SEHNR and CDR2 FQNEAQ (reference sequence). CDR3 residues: CASMSPQETQYF. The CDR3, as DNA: TGTGCCAGCATGTCCCCTCAAGAGACCCAGTACTTC. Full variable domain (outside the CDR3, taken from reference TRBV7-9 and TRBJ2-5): DTGVSQNPRHKITKRGQNVTFRCDPISEHNRLYWYRQTLGQGPEFLTYFQNEAQLEKSRLLSDRFSAERPKGSFSTLEIQRTEQGDSAMYLCASMSPQETQYFGPGTRLLVL.

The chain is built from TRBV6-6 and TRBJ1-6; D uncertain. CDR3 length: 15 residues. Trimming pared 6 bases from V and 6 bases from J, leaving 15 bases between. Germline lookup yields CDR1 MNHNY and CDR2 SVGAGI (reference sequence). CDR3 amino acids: CASSHDRVFNSPLHF. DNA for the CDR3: TGTGCCAGCAGCCATGACCGGGTTTTTAATTCACCCCTCCACTTT.

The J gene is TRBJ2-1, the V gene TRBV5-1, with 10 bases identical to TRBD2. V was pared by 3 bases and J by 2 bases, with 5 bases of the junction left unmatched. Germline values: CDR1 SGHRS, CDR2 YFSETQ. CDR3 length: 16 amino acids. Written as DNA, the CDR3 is TGCGCCAGCAGCTCTAGCGGGGGCCCGACCTACAATGAGCAGTTCTTC. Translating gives CASSSSGGPTYNEQFF.

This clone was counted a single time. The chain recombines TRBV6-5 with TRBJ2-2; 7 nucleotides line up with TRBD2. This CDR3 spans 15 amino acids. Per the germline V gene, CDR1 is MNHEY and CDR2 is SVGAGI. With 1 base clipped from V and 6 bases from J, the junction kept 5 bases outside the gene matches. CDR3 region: CASSYFAGEAGELFF. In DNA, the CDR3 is TGTGCCAGCAGTTACTTTGCGGGAGAGGCCGGGGAGCTGTTTTTT.

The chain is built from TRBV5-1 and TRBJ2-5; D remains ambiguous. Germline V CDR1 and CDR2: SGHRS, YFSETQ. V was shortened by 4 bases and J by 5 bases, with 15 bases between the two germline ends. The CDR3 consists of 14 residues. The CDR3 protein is CASSEVPPLETQYF. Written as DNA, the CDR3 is TGCGCCAGCAGCGAGGTACCCCCCTTGGAGACCCAGTACTTC.

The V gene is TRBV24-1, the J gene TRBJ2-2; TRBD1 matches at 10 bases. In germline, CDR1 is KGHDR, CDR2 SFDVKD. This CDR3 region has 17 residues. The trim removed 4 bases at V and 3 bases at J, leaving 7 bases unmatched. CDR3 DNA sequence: TGTGCCACCAGTGACCCTGCCGGGACAGGGGACACCGGGGAGCTGTTTTTT. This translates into CATSDPAGTGDTGELFF.

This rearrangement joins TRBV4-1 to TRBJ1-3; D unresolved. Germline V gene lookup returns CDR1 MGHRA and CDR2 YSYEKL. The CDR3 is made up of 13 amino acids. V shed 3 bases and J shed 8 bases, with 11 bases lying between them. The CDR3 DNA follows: TGCGCCAGCAGCCACGTCTCGGCGGACACCATATATTTT. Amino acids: CASSHVSADTIYF.

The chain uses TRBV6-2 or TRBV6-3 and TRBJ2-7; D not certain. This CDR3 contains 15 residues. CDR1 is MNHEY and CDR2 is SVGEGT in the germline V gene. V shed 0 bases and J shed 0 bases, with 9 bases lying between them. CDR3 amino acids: CASSYSVAPSYEQYF. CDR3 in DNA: TGTGCCAGCAGTTACTCGGTGGCCCCCTCCTACGAGCAGTACTTC.

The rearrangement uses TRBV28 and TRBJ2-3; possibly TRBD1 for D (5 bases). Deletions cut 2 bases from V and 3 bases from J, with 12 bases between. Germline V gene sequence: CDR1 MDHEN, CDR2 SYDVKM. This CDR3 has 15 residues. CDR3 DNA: TGTGCCAGCAGTTTAAGCCAGGGAAGTACAGATACGCAGTATTTT. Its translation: CASSLSQGSTDTQYF.

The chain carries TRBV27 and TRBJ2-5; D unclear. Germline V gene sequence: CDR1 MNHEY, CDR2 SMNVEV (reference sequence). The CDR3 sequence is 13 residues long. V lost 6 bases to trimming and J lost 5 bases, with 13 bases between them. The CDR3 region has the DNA TGTGCCAGCAGCACCCCACCCCGGGAGACCCAGTACTTC. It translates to CASSTPPRETQYF.

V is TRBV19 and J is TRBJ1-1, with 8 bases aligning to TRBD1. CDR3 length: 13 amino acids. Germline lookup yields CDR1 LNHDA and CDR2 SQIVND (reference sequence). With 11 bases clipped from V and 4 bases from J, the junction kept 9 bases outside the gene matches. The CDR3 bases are TGTGCCGCAAGACAGGGGCTCGGCACTGAAGCTTTCTTT. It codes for CAARQGLGTEAFF.

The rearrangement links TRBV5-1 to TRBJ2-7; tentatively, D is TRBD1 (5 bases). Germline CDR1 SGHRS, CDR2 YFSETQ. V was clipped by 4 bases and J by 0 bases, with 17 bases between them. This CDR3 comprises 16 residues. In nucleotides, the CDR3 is TGCGCCAGCAGCCCCCGCGGTGTAGGGGCCTCCTACGAGCAGTACTTC. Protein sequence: CASSPRGVGASYEQYF.